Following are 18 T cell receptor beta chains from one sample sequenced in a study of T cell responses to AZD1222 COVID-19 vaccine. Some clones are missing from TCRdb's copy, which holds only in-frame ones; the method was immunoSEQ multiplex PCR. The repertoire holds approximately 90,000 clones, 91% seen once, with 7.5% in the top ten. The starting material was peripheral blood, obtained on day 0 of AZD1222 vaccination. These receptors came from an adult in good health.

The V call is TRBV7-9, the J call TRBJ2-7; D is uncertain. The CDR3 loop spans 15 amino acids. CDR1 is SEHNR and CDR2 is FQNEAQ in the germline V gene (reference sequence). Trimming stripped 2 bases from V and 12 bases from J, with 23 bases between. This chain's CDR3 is CASSLNVLGSEYLYF. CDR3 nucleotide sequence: TGTGCCAGCAGCTTAAATGTACTTGGCTCCGAGTATCTGTACTTC. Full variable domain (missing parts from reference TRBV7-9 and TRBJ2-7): DTGVSQNPRHKITKRGQNVTFRCDPISEHNRLYWYRQTLGQGPEFLTYFQNEAQLEKSRLLSDRFSAERPKGSFSTLEIQRTEQGDSAMYLCASSLNVLGSEYLYFGPGTRLTVT.

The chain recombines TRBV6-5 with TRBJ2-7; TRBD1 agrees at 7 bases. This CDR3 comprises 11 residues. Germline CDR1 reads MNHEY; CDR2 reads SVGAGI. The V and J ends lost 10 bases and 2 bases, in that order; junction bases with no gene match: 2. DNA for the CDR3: TGTGCCACGACAGGGCCCTACGAGCAGTACTTC. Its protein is CATTGPYEQYF.

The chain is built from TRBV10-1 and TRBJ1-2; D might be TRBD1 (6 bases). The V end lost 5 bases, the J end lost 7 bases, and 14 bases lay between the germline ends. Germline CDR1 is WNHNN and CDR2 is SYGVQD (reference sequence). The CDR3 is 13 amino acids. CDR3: CASSPAGGLGYTF. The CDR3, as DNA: TGCGCCAGCAGTCCCGCCGGGGGGCTTGGCTACACCTTC.

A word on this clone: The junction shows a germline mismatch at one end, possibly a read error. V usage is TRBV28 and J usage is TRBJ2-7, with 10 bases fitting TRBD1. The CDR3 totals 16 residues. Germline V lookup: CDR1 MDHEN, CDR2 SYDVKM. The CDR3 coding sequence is TGTGCCAGCAGCATCCGTGGGGACAGGGGATCCTACGGGCAGTACTTC. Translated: CASSIRGDRGSYGQYF.

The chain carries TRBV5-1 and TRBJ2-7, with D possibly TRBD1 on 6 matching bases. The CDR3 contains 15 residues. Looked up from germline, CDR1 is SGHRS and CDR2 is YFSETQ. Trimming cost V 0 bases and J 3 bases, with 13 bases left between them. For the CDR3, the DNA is TGCGCCAGCAGCTTGGGGGTCAGGGGAATCTACGAGCAGTACTTC. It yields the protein CASSLGVRGIYEQYF.

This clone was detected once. The chain's CDR3 is CASRLGSYEQYF. The CDR3, as DNA: TGTGCCAGCAGACTCGGGAGTTACGAGCAGTACTTC. The genes are TRBV3-1 (or the pseudogene TRBV3-2) and TRBJ2-7; weak D call: TRBD2 (6 bases). Germline-derived CDR1 and CDR2 are LGHDT and YNNKEL (reference sequence). V lost 6 bases and J 4 bases, leaving 10 bases between the germline ends. CDR3 length equals 12 residues.

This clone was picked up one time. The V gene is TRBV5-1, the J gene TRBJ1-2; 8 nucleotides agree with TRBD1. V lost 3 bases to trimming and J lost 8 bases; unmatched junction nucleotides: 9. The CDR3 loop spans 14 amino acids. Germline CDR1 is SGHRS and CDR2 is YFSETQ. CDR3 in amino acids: CASSSPPGGRGYTF. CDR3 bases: TGCGCCAGCAGCTCGCCCCCAGGGGGCCGAGGCTACACCTTC.

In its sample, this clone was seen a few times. Here the CDR3 DNA reads TGTGCCAGCAGCTTAGTCATGGCTAACTACAATGAGCAGTTCTTC. Protein product: CASSLVMANYNEQFF. The rearrangement links TRBV7-9 to TRBJ2-1; the D is unclear. The ends were cut back, 1 base at V and 3 bases at J, with 10 bases in the middle. This CDR3 spans 15 amino acids. Germline CDR1 is SEHNR and CDR2 is FQNEAQ (reference sequence).

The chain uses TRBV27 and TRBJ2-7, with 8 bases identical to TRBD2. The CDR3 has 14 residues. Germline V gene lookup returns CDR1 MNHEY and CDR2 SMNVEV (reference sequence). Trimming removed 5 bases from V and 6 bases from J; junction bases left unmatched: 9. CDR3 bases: TGTGCCAGCAGTCTCTTAGCGGGGACGGGCGAGCAGTACTTC. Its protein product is CASSLLAGTGEQYF.

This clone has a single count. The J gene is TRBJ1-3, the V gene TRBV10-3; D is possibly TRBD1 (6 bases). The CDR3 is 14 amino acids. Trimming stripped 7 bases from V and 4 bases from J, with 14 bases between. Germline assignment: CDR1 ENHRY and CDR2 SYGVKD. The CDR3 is CAITYGGQGNTIYF. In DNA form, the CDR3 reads TGTGCCATCACCTACGGGGGGCAAGGAAACACCATATATTTT.

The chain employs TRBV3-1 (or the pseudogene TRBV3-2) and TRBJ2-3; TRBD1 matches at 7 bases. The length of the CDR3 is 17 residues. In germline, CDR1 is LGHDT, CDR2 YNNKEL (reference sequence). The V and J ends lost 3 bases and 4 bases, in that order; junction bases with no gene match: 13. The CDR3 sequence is CASSQYRDSRSADTQYF. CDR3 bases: TGTGCCAGCAGCCAGTACCGGGACAGTCGAAGCGCAGATACGCAGTATTTT.

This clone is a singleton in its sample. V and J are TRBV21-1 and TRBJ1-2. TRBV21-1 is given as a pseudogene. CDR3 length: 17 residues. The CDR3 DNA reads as TGTGCCAGCAGCTACTCCTGGGGGGCTACTACTAACTATGGCTACACCTTC. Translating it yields CASSYSWGATTNYGYTF.

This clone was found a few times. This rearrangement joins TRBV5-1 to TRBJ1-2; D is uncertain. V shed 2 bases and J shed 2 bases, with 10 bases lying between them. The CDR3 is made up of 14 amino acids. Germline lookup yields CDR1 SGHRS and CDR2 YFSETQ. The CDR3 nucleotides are TGCGCCAGCAGCTTCGAAAGCCCCAACTATGGCTACACCTTC. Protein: CASSFESPNYGYTF.

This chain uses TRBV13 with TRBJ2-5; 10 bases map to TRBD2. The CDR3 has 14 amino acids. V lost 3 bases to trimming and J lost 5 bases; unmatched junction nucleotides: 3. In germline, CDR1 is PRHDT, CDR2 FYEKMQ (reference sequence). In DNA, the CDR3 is TGTGCCAGCAGCTTTAGCGGGAGGCGGGAGACCCAGTACTTC. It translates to CASSFSGRRETQYF.

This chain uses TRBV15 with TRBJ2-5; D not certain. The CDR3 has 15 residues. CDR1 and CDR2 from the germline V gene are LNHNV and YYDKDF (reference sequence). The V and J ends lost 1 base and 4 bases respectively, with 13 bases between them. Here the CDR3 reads CATSRGGGEVETQYF. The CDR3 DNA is TGTGCCACCAGCAGAGGTGGTGGAGAGGTAGAGACCCAGTACTTC. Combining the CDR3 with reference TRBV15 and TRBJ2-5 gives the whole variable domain DAMVIQNPRYQVTQFGKPVTLSCSQTLNHNVMYWYQQKSSQAPKLLFHYYDKDFNNEADTPDNFQSRRPNTSFCFLDIRSPGLGDTAMYLCATSRGGGEVETQYFGPGTRLLVL.

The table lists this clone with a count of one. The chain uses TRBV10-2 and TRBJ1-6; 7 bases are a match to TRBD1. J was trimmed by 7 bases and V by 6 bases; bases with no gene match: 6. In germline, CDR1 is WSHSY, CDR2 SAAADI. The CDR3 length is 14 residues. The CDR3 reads CASREQGINSPLHF. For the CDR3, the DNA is TGCGCCAGCAGGGAACAGGGGATAAATTCACCCCTCCACTTT.

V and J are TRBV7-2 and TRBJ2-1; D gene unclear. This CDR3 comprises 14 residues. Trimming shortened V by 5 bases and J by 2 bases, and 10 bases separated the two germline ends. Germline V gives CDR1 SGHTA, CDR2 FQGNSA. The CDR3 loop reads CASSLVATYNEQFF. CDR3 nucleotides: TGTGCCAGCAGCCTGGTGGCGACCTACAATGAGCAGTTCTTC.

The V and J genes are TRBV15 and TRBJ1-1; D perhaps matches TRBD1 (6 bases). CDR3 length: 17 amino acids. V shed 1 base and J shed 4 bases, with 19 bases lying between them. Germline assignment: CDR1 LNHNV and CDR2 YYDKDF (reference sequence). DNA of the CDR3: TGTGCCACCAGCAGAGTTTGGGCAGGGGCAAGGAGCACTGAAGCTTTCTTT. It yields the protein CATSRVWAGARSTEAFF. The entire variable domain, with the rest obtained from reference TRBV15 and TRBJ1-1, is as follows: DAMVIQNPRYQVTQFGKPVTLSCSQTLNHNVMYWYQQKSSQAPKLLFHYYDKDFNNEADTPDNFQSRRPNTSFCFLDIRSPGLGDTAMYLCATSRVWAGARSTEAFFGQGTRLTVV.